The 30 T cell receptor beta chains presented below share a single source sample, sequenced in a study of OX40 agonist ivuxolimab in advanced cancers. Libraries were prepared by immunoSEQ multiplex PCR; TCRdb keeps only in-frame clonotypes and omits some of them. Here the sample spans 100,000 or so clones, approximately 91% being singletons. Source: CD4+ or CD8+ T cells sorted from blood, taken in a trial of the OX40 agonist ivuxolimab. Receptors originate from an adult with an advanced solid tumor such as melanoma, head and neck, liver or kidney cancer.

CDR3 amino acids: CASSLDGGSYGYTF. The CDR3 DNA follows: TGCGCCAGCAGCTTGGATGGGGGGAGCTATGGCTACACCTTC. This chain links TRBV5-1 with TRBJ1-2, with D possibly being TRBD1 (5 bases). Per germline, CDR1 SGHRS and CDR2 YFSETQ. The CDR3 totals 14 residues. V lost 0 bases, J lost 4 bases, and 10 bases lay in between. The full variable domain, with the rest looked up from reference TRBV5-1 and TRBJ1-2, is KAGVTQTPRYLIKTRGQQVTLSCSPISGHRSVSWYQQTPGQGLQFLFEYFSETQRNKGNFPGRFSGRQFSNSRSEMNVSTLELGDSALYLCASSLDGGSYGYTFGSGTRLTVV.

The rearrangement uses TRBV14 and TRBJ2-1; D could derive from TRBD1 or TRBD2 (5 bases each). Looked up from germline, CDR1 is SGHDN and CDR2 is FVKESK. The CDR3 is made up of 19 amino acids. V gave up 6 bases and J gave up 1 base, with 25 bases separating them. The CDR3 DNA sequence: TGTGCCAGCAGTCCACGGGGCGGGTTGTCGGCGGGTTCCTACAATGAGCAGTTCTTC. It codes for CASSPRGGLSAGSYNEQFF.

This clone was counted once. The chain links TRBV1 to TRBJ1-2. TRBV1 is a documented pseudogene. The CDR3 has 13 residues. This CDR3 is CTSSQEGVDGYTF. CDR3 bases: TGCACCAGCAGCCAAGAGGGGGTGGATGGCTACACCTTC.

This chain links TRBV5-1 with TRBJ2-1; 7 bases line up with TRBD1. The germline CDR1 and CDR2 sequences are SGHRS and YFSETQ. This CDR3 comprises 14 residues. Losses at the gene ends were 0 bases for V and 10 bases for J; bases not matched to a gene: 7. CDR3 in amino acids: CASSLATGVGEQFF. The CDR3 DNA reads TGCGCCAGCAGCTTGGCCACAGGGGTGGGGGAGCAGTTCTTC. Using reference TRBV5-1 and TRBJ2-1 for the parts outside the CDR3, the full variable domain is KAGVTQTPRYLIKTRGQQVTLSCSPISGHRSVSWYQQTPGQGLQFLFEYFSETQRNKGNFPGRFSGRQFSNSRSEMNVSTLELGDSALYLCASSLATGVGEQFFGPGTRLTVL.

J is TRBJ2-5 and V is TRBV4-2; TRBD2 matches at 9 bases. The CDR3 is made up of 17 amino acids. Germline CDR1 LGHNA, CDR2 YNFKEQ. The ends lost 4 bases at V and 0 bases at J; junction bases unmatched: 9. The CDR3 loop reads CASSPAATSGYQETQYF. The CDR3 nucleotides read TGTGCCAGCAGCCCGGCGGCCACTAGCGGGTACCAAGAGACCCAGTACTTC.

This clone was observed a single time. Here the CDR3 reads CASSEINRGVYEQYF. In nucleotides, the CDR3 is TGTGCCAGCAGTGAAATTAACAGGGGGGTCTACGAGCAGTACTTC. The chain couples TRBV25-1 to TRBJ2-5; 8 bases fit TRBD1. The J call may be faulty, since TRBJ2-7 better matches the DNA end. Germline CDR1 reads MGHDK; CDR2 reads SYGVNS. The CDR3 totals 15 residues.

The gene calls are TRBV7-9 and TRBJ2-1; TRBD1 agrees at 8 bases. The junction had 15 bases not matched to a gene; V was cut back by 5 bases and J by 3 bases. The CDR3 covers 18 residues. The V gene's germline CDR1 is SEHNR and CDR2 FQNEAQ (reference sequence). CDR3 in DNA: TGTGCCAGCAGCGCCCTAGTATATCGGGACAGGAACTACAATGAGCAGTTCTTC. This encodes CASSALVYRDRNYNEQFF.

This chain uses TRBV5-1 with TRBJ2-1, with TRBD2 matching 13 bases. The V gene's germline CDR1 is SGHRS and CDR2 YFSETQ. The CDR3 covers 15 residues. Trimming cost V 4 bases and J 6 bases; bases outside gene matches: 4. CDR3 sequence (DNA): TGCGCCAGCAGCACCGGGACTAGCGGGATCAATGAGCAGTTCTTC. Protein product: CASSTGTSGINEQFF.

The V and J genes are TRBV10-3 and TRBJ1-1, with D tentatively TRBD1 (5 bases). Germline V gene sequence: CDR1 ENHRY, CDR2 SYGVKD. Trimming shortened V by 6 bases and J by 1 base, and 6 bases separated the two germline ends. This CDR3 spans 12 amino acids. CDR3 bases: TGTGCCATCAGCGGGGGGAACACTGAAGCTTTCTTT. Residues: CAISGGNTEAFF.

This sequence joins TRBV7-3 and TRBJ1-1, with D perhaps TRBD1 (6 bases). The germline V gene has CDR1 SGHTA and CDR2 FQGTGA. The CDR3 runs to 14 residues. V lost 5 bases and J 6 bases, leaving 16 bases between the germline ends. DNA for the CDR3: TGTGCCAGCAGCCAATTAGGGGGGTTCGCTGAAGCTTTCTTT. It encodes CASSQLGGFAEAFF.

V is TRBV2 and J is TRBJ2-1; 9 nucleotides line up with TRBD2. Per germline, CDR1 SNHLY and CDR2 FYNNEI. V lost 7 bases, J lost 4 bases, and 8 bases stayed unmatched. There are 15 residues in the CDR3. The CDR3 here is CASKVSSGGYNEQFF. In nucleotides, the CDR3 is TGTGCCAGCAAGGTTTCGAGCGGGGGGTACAATGAGCAGTTCTTC.

V usage is TRBV18 and J usage is TRBJ2-5, with D perhaps being TRBD1 or TRBD2 (5 bases each). The CDR3 covers 14 residues. The germline gives CDR1 KGHSH, CDR2 LQKENI. Trimming left V 0 bases short and J 5 bases short, with 10 bases between. The CDR3 loop is CASSPPWGLETQYF. For the CDR3, the DNA is TGTGCCAGCTCACCACCGTGGGGGTTGGAGACCCAGTACTTC. Complete variable domain (other parts from reference TRBV18 and TRBJ2-5): NAGVMQNPRHLVRRRGQEARLRCSPMKGHSHVYWYRQLPEEGLKFMVYLQKENIIDESGMPKERFSAEFPKEGPSILRIQQVVRGDSAAYFCASSPPWGLETQYFGPGTRLLVL.

The V gene is TRBV5-1, the J gene TRBJ1-2; possible D gene TRBD1, 6 bases. V was trimmed by 4 bases and J by 4 bases, leaving 14 bases between them. Per germline, CDR1 SGHRS and CDR2 YFSETQ. This CDR3 has 14 residues. Here the CDR3 DNA reads TGCGCCAGCAGCGCAACACAGGGCCCCTATGGCTACACCTTC. This translates into CASSATQGPYGYTF.

The V call is TRBV11-2, the J call TRBJ2-2; D is possibly TRBD2 (6 bases). Germline-derived CDR1 and CDR2 are SGHAT and FQNNGV. CDR3 length equals 15 residues. V was shortened by 2 bases and J by 3 bases, with 10 bases between the two germline ends. CDR3 nucleotides: TGTGCCAGCAGCTTAACGGGAGCCTACACCGGGGAGCTGTTTTTT. It yields the protein CASSLTGAYTGELFF.

The chain carries TRBV10-1 and TRBJ2-1; no clear D. CDR3 length: 13 residues. The germline CDR1 and CDR2 sequences are WNHNN and SYGVQD (reference sequence). The V end was cut by 3 bases, the J end by 10 bases, with 13 bases between. This CDR3 reads CASSDRNIREQFF. The CDR3 DNA reads TGCGCCAGCAGTGATCGTAACATAAGGGAGCAGTTCTTC.

CDR3 DNA: TGTGCCAGCAGACGGACAGGGTACTATGGCTACACCTTC. This codes for CASRRTGYYGYTF. J is TRBJ1-2 and V is TRBV5-4; 8 bases fit TRBD1. V was pared by 5 bases and J by 3 bases, with 3 bases of the junction left unmatched. Germline CDR1 SGHNT, CDR2 YYREEE (reference sequence). The CDR3 runs to 13 residues.

This chain connects TRBV18 to TRBJ2-1, with D unclear. Trimming took 0 bases from V and 9 from J, leaving 6 bases between them. This CDR3 is built from 12 residues. Germline V gives CDR1 KGHSH, CDR2 LQKENI. CDR3 protein: CASSPPYGEQFF. CDR3 coding DNA: TGTGCCAGCTCACCACCGTATGGTGAGCAGTTCTTC.

This rearrangement joins TRBV19 to TRBJ1-2; D possibly corresponds to TRBD1 (5 bases). CDR3 length: 12 amino acids. Germline values: CDR1 LNHDA, CDR2 SQIVND (reference sequence). V was shortened by 10 bases and J by 4 bases, with 13 bases between the two germline ends. The CDR3 sequence: CATNRQGYGYTF. The DNA of the CDR3 is TGTGCCACCAACCGGCAGGGCTATGGCTACACCTTC.

Here the CDR3 reads CAWADRGGNQPQHF. CDR3 in DNA: TGTGCCTGGGCTGACAGGGGAGGCAATCAGCCCCAGCATTTT. The chain carries TRBV30 and TRBJ1-5; the match to TRBD1 covers 8 bases. The germline gives CDR1 GTSNPN, CDR2 SVGIG (reference sequence). V was pared by 5 bases and J by 2 bases, with 5 bases of the junction left unmatched. The CDR3 runs to 14 residues.

This sequence joins TRBV27 and TRBJ1-4; TRBD1 might be the D (6 bases). The CDR3 has 14 residues. The V gene's germline CDR1 is MNHEY and CDR2 SMNVEV (reference sequence). Deletions cut 6 bases from V and 8 bases from J, with 16 bases between. In nucleotides, the CDR3 is TGTGCCAGCAGCCCCAGGGGTGTAGTCGAAAAACTGTTTTTT. Translating it yields CASSPRGVVEKLFF.

V is TRBV11-2 and J is TRBJ2-1, with TRBD2 matching 9 bases. This CDR3 comprises 14 residues. J lost 5 bases, V lost 5 bases, and 4 bases had no gene match. Germline V gene sequence: CDR1 SGHAT, CDR2 FQNNGV. CDR3 DNA: TGTGCCAGCAGCACCGGGACTAGCAACAATGAGCAGTTCTTC. Translated: CASSTGTSNNEQFF.

This chain uses TRBV7-3 with TRBJ2-2, with D hard to call. This CDR3 spans 14 amino acids. V was cut by 1 base and J by 6 bases, with 9 bases left in between. Germline V gives CDR1 SGHTA, CDR2 FQGTGA. CDR3 DNA sequence: TGTGCCAGCAGCTTAAGGGGAATGCCCGGGGAGCTGTTTTTT. It encodes CASSLRGMPGELFF. The full variable domain, rest sourced from reference TRBV7-3 and TRBJ2-2, is GAGVSQTPSNKVTEKGKYVELRCDPISGHTALYWYRQSLGQGPEFLIYFQGTGAADDSGLPNDRFFAVRPEGSVSTLKIQRTERGDSAVYLCASSLRGMPGELFFGEGSRLTVL.

The chain employs TRBV7-3 and TRBJ2-5; D is unresolved. Germline V CDR1 and CDR2: SGHTA, FQGTGA. The CDR3 runs 13 residues. V was pared by 5 bases and J by 5 bases, with 12 bases between. The CDR3 DNA is TGTGCCAGCAGCCCCGGACCACGGGAGACCCAGTACTTC. This codes for CASSPGPRETQYF.

CDR3 DNA sequence: TGTGCCAGCAGCGCCCCTCGAACTTCGACTAGCGGGGGGTCTAGCACAGATACGCAGTATTTT. It specifies CASSAPRTSTSGGSSTDTQYF. V is TRBV9 and J is TRBJ2-3, with 13 bases that match TRBD2. J was trimmed by 0 bases and V by 3 bases; bases with no gene match: 16. Germline CDR1 reads SGDLS; CDR2 reads YYNGEE. This CDR3 has 21 residues.

There are a few counts of this clone. The CDR3 nucleotides read TGTGCCAGTAGCAGGGGTCCAGGGGTGGGTCAGCCCCAGCATTTT. This gives the protein CASSRGPGVGQPQHF. V and J are TRBV19 and TRBJ1-5, with D possibly matching TRBD1 (6 bases). Germline V gene sequence: CDR1 LNHDA, CDR2 SQIVND (reference sequence). The V end was cut by 6 bases, the J end by 6 bases, with 18 bases between. This CDR3 has 15 residues.

The rearrangement links TRBV5-1 to TRBJ2-3; tentative D call: TRBD2 (6 bases). The CDR3 extends over 14 amino acids. Trimming stripped 4 bases from V and 5 bases from J, with 14 bases between. The germline V gene has CDR1 SGHRS and CDR2 YFSETQ. The CDR3: CASSKPIGGDTQYF. For the CDR3, the DNA is TGCGCCAGCAGCAAGCCGATCGGGGGAGATACGCAGTATTTT. The full variable domain, rest sourced from reference TRBV5-1 and TRBJ2-3, is KAGVTQTPRYLIKTRGQQVTLSCSPISGHRSVSWYQQTPGQGLQFLFEYFSETQRNKGNFPGRFSGRQFSNSRSEMNVSTLELGDSALYLCASSKPIGGDTQYFGPGTRLTVL.

The chain is built from TRBV6-1 and TRBJ2-7; 7 nucleotides match TRBD1. The J segment lost 2 bases and the V segment lost 7 bases, leaving 11 bases of the junction unmatched. The CDR3 loop spans 15 amino acids. CDR1 MNHNS and CDR2 SASEGT come from the germline V gene. This CDR3 reads CASMETLTGTYEQYF. The CDR3, as DNA: TGTGCCAGCATGGAGACCCTGACAGGGACCTACGAGCAGTACTTC.

The chain recombines TRBV11-2 with TRBJ2-5, with D maybe TRBD2 (6 bases). The closer fit of TRBJ2-7 to the DNA end suggests the J call may be wrong. Germline CDR1 is SGHAT and CDR2 is FQNNGV. This CDR3 has 15 residues. The CDR3 DNA reads TGTGCCAGCAGCTTTACCAACGGAGGGTCCTACGAGCAGTACTTC. This gives the protein CASSFTNGGSYEQYF.

V gene TRBV5-1 combines with J gene TRBJ1-5; possible D gene TRBD1, 5 bases. The CDR3 spans 15 residues. CDR1 and CDR2 (germline): SGHRS, YFSETQ. Trimming shortened V by 4 bases and J by 6 bases, and 17 bases separated the two germline ends. In DNA form, the CDR3 reads TGCGCCAGCAGCGTGGGAGGCAGGGAAGGTCAGCCCCAGCATTTT. The encoded protein is CASSVGGREGQPQHF.

Concerning this clone itself: Other nucleotide sequences from this sample produce the same CDR3. This chain uses TRBV5-1 with TRBJ1-1, with D possibly matching TRBD1 (5 bases). Per the germline V gene, CDR1 is SGHRS and CDR2 is YFSETQ. Deletions cut 3 bases from V and 0 bases from J, with 9 bases between. This CDR3 has 14 amino acids. CDR3 DNA: TGCGCCAGCAGCTCGGGACTCATGAACACTGAAGCTTTCTTT. As protein: CASSSGLMNTEAFF.